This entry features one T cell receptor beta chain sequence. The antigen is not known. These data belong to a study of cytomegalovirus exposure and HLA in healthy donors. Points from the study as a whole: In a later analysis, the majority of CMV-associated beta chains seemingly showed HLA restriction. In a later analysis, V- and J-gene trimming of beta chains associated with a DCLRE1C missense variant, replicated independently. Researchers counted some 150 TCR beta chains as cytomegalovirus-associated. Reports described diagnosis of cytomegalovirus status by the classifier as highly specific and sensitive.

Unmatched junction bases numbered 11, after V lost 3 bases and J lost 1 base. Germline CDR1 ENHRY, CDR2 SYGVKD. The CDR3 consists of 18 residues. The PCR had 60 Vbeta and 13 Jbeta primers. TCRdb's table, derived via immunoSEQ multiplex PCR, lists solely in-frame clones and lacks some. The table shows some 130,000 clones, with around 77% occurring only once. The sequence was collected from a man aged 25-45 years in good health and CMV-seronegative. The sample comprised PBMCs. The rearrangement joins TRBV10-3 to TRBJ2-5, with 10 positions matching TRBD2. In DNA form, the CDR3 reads TGTGCCATCAGTGATACTAGCGGGATCCAATCGCCCCAAGAGACCCAGTACTTC. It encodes CAISDTSGIQSPQETQYF.